Listed below are T cell receptor beta chains from one sample, sequenced in a study of blood T cell repertoires in COVID-19. Sequencing was performed with immunoSEQ multiplex PCR; in TCRdb, only in-frame clones are kept and a portion is missing. The repertoire holds about 220,000 clones, with about four fifths as singletons. The specimen sequenced was PBMCs or T cells enriched from blood (not recorded which). These receptor sequences come from a woman aged 40-49 years with acute COVID-19. Both conserved end residues are part of each CDR3. The D gene is left open where the match is weak. The size entry is marked missing in some rows and otherwise reads once, few, many or a size class.

15,TRBJ1-5,TRBD1,TRBV7-2,few,CASSLGQGSNQPQHF,TGTGCCAGCAGCTTAGGACAGGGTAGCAATCAGCCCCAGCATTTT
13,TRBJ1-3,NA,TRBV6-6,few,CASSFNRVDTIYF,TGTGCCAGCAGTTTTAACAGGGTGGACACCATATATTTT
15,TRBJ1-5,TRBD1,TRBV27,few,CASRPGQGRNQPQHF,TGTGCCAGCAGGCCGGGACAGGGGCGTAATCAGCCCCAGCATTTT
13,TRBJ2-7,NA,TRBV28,once,CARIRGQPYEQYF,TGTGCCAGGATCCGTGGGCAGCCCTACGAGCAGTACTTC
15,TRBJ1-2,NA,TRBV7-2,NA,CASSLDPGGNYGYTF,TGTGCCAGCAGCTTAGATCCGGGGGGAAACTATGGCTACACCTTC
15,TRBJ2-7,NA,TRBV21-1,NA,CASSKEGTSGKVQYF,TGTGCCAGCAGCAAAGAGGGGACTAGCGGGAAAGTGCAGTACTTC
15,TRBJ1-2,TRBD1,TRBV4-2,NA,CASSPRQGADYGYTF,TGTGCCAGCAGCCCCCGACAGGGAGCAGACTATGGCTACACCTTC
14,TRBJ2-7,NA,TRBV19,NA,CASSPHSNPYEQYF,TGTGCCAGTAGTCCCCACTCCAATCCCTACGAGCAGTACTTC
18,TRBJ2-7,TRBD2,TRBV18,NA,CASSPGTSGRASAYEQYF,TGTGCCAGCTCACCGGGGACTAGCGGGAGGGCCTCTGCCTACGAGCAGTACTTC
15,TRBJ2-1,TRBD2,TRBV5-3,NA,CARSRPSGSRGEQFF,TGTGCCAGAAGCCGGCCCAGCGGGAGCCGTGGTGAGCAGTTCTTC
14,TRBJ1-1,NA,TRBV6-5,NA,CASLTHRVNTEAFF,TGTGCCAGCCTAACCCATCGGGTGAACACTGAAGCTTTCTTT
16,TRBJ2-7,NA,TRBV11-2,NA,CASSPHFAGSPYEQYF,TGTGCCAGCAGCCCCCATTTCGCGGGATCCCCCTACGAGCAGTACTTC
15,TRBJ2-7,TRBD2,TRBV27,NA,CASRDPGTMTYEQYF,TGTGCCAGCAGGGACCCCGGGACTATGACATACGAGCAGTACTTC
15,TRBJ1-1,NA,TRBV2,few,CASNKQGIWNTEAFF,TGTGCCAGCAATAAACAGGGTATATGGAACACTGAAGCTTTCTTT
16,TRBJ2-7,TRBD1,TRBV10-2,NA,CASSERSMDREDEQYF,TGCGCCAGCAGTGAGCGATCGATGGACAGGGAGGACGAGCAGTACTTC
14,TRBJ1-4,NA,TRBV15,once,CATSREQGNEKLFF,TGTGCCACCAGCAGAGAACAGGGTAATGAAAAACTGTTTTTT
12,TRBJ1-5,NA,TRBV19,NA,CASSIRDQPQHF,TGTGCCAGTAGTATACGGGATCAGCCCCAGCATTTT
16,TRBJ2-3,NA,TRBV7-8,NA,CASSLSWTGRGDTQYF,TGTGCCAGCAGCTTATCGTGGACTGGACGTGGGGATACGCAGTATTTT
14,TRBJ1-1,TRBD1,TRBV7-9,NA,CASSLVLSTGWGFF,TGTGCCAGCAGCTTAGTATTGTCGACAGGGTGGGGTTTCTTT
15,TRBJ1-6,TRBD1,TRBV18,NA,CASSRTQGANSPLHF,TGTGCCAGCTCACGAACACAGGGGGCCAATTCACCCCTCCACTTT
13,TRBJ2-7,NA,TRBV30,NA,CAWARGQLSEQYF,TGTGCCTGGGCCCGGGGACAATTGAGCGAGCAGTACTTC
14,TRBJ1-4,NA,TRBV16,NA,CASSGQVANEKLFF,TGTGCCAGCAGCGGGCAAGTGGCTAATGAAAAACTGTTTTTT
15,TRBJ1-1,NA,TRBV30,NA,CAWKLRSLRNTEAFF,TGTGCCTGGAAGTTACGGTCCCTTCGGAACACTGAAGCTTTCTTT
17,TRBJ1-2,NA,TRBV21-1,NA,CASSKGAPGQGGCGYTF,TGTGCCAGCAGCAAAGGAGCCCCGGGACAGGGAGGTTGTGGCTACACCTTC
15,TRBJ2-7,TRBD1,TRBV6-5,once,CASSLGTGIKNEQYF,TGTGCCAGCAGTCTTGGGACAGGCATTAAGAACGAGCAGTACTTC
13,TRBJ1-2,NA,TRBV2,NA,CASSEIGRYGYTF,TGTGCCAGCAGTGAGATCGGGAGATACGGCTACACCTTC
12,TRBJ2-1,TRBD2,TRBV18,NA,CASSGTTDEQFF,TGTGCCAGCTCCGGGACTACGGATGAGCAGTTCTTC
13,TRBJ1-2,TRBD1,TRBV7-9,NA,CASSLDRGLGYTF,TGTGCCAGCAGCTTAGACAGGGGGCTTGGCTACACCTTC